This T cell receptor beta chain was found in a study of blood T cell repertoires in COVID-19. Across the whole study: Material from acute and convalescent COVID-19 was sourced from the United States, Italy and Spain. From T cells, B-cell-depleted T cells, or PBMCs came the material, which was cDNA or gDNA.

Methods used by the authors: Estimation of nucleated cell counts relied on the amplification of reference gene primers. TCRdb's table, derived via immunoSEQ multiplex PCR, lists solely in-frame clones and lacks some. The V and J calls and clone size are taken from that table; D and trimming were inferred from the DNA. Here the sample spans approximately 210,000 clones, around four fifths being singletons. This clone was recorded a few times. V lost 1 base and J lost 0, with 7 bases in between. This CDR3 spans 15 amino acids. Germline V gives CDR1 SEHNR, CDR2 FQNEAQ (reference sequence). The chain links TRBV7-9 to TRBJ1-5, with TRBD1 as a possible D gene (5 bases). The receptor's source is a human donor in a cohort sampled during active COVID-19. The sample was peripheral blood. The CDR3 loop is CASSLGTSSNQPQHF. The CDR3 DNA is TGTGCCAGCAGCTTAGGGACAAGTAGCAATCAGCCCCAGCATTTT.